This T cell receptor beta chain is drawn from a study of cytomegalovirus exposure and HLA in healthy donors. Study-wide findings and caveats: The authors later found most CMV-associated TCR beta chains appeared HLA-restricted. Earlier analysis found most TCR beta V segments productive about 87% or about 30% of the time. Reported findings show TCR beta sequences accurately forecast HLA-A and HLA-B alleles in most subjects.

The germline CDR1 and CDR2 sequences are MGHRA and YSYEKL. CDR3 length: 14 amino acids. Donors in the study were healthy people who gave bone marrow. PCR employed 60 Vbeta and 13 Jbeta primers. Measured with immunoSEQ multiplex PCR; TCRdb has only the in-frame clones, and not every one. The top ten clones hold about 3.1% of a sample with 150,000 or so clones, roughly 73% of them seen once. On this clone: Antigen unknown.

Sequencing was carried out using PBMCs. The receptor was derived from a middle-aged man in good health and CMV-seronegative. This rearrangement joins TRBV4-1 to TRBJ2-5; tentatively, D is TRBD1 (5 bases). Near its end, the DNA agrees better with TRBJ2-7, so the J call may be wrong. Here the CDR3 reads CASSQEVGDYEQYF. As DNA, the CDR3 is TGCGCCAGCAGCCAAGAAGTAGGGGACTACGAGCAGTACTTC.